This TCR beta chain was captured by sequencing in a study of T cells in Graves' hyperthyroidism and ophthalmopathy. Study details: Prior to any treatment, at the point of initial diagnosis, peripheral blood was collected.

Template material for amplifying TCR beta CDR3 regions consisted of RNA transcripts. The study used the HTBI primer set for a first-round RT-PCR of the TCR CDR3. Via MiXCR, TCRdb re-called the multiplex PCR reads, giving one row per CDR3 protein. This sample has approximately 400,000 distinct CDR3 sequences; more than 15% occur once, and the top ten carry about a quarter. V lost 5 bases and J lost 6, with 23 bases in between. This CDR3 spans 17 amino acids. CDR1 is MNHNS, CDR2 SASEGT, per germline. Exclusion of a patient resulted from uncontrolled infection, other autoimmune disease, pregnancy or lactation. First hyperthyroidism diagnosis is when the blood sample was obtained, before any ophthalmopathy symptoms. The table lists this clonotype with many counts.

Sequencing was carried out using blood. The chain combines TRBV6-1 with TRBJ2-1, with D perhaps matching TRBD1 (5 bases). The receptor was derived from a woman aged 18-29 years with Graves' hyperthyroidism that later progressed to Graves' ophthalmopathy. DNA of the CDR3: TGTGCCAGCAGTTACCCCCCCCAGGGCTTAAACAGCAATGAGCAGTTCTTC. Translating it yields CASSYPPQGLNSNEQFF.